This record concerns one TCR beta chain sequence. The data stem from a study of cytomegalovirus exposure and HLA in healthy donors. Whole-study context: Some 85 million unique TCRs, all from HLA-typed donors, were included in an early release of the data.

All the people who gave samples were healthy bone marrow donors. Germline V gene data show CDR1 as SGHRS and CDR2 as YFSETQ. V lost 3 bases to trimming and J lost 11 bases; unmatched junction nucleotides: 11. This CDR3 contains 16 residues. The PCR made use of 60 Vbeta and 13 Jbeta primers. Using immunoSEQ multiplex PCR, the repertoire was profiled, and TCRdb retains in-frame clones only, with some absent. Found here are roughly 180,000 clones, approximately 80% of them singletons; the top ten hold approximately 4.1%. The clonotype comes from a woman between 45 and 65 years old in good health and CMV-seropositive. Specimen: PBMCs. The J gene is TRBJ1-4, the V gene TRBV5-1; TRBD1 matches 12 bases. In nucleotides, the CDR3 is TGCGCCAGCAGCTCGGAGGGGACAGGGGGCTCGGGGAAACTGTTTTTT. Its protein is CASSSEGTGGSGKLFF.